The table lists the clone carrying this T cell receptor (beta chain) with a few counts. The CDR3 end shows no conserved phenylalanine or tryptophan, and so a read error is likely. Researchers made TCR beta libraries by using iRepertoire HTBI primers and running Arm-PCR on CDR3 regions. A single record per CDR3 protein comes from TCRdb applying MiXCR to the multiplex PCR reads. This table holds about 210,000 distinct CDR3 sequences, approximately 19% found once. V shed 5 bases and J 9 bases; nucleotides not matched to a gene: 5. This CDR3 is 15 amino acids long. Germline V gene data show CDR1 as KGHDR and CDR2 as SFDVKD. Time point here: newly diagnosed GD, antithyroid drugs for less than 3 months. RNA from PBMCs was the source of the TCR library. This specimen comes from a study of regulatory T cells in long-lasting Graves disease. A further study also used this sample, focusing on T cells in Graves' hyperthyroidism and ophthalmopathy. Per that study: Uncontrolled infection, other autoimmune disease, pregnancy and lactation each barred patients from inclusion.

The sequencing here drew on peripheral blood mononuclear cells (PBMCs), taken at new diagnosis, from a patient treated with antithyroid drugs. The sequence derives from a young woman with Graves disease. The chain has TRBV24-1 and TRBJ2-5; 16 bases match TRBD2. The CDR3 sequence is CATSGQGLAGGPQYL. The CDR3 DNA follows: TGTGCCACCAGTGGCCAGGGACTAGCGGGAGGGCCCCAGTACCTC.